The 12 T cell receptor beta chains in this list originate from one sample, sequenced in a study of shared clonotypes between healthy human individuals. The table came from immunoSEQ multiplex PCR; TCRdb's copy has only in-frame clones and leaves some out. The repertoire has around 1,100,000 clones, around 77% of them found once; the top ten carry 0.7% to 0.95%. Input material: memory CD4+ T cells from PBMCs. Indicated subset: CD45RA-negative fraction. These receptors were obtained from a man aged 18 to 29 in good health. Some clones in this sample may be carry-over from other donors' samples.

With regard to this clone: At the DNA level, this CDR3 is encoded by other sequences in the same sample as well. This rearrangement joins TRBV5-6 to TRBJ2-7; no clear D gene. The CDR3 consists of 13 residues. Trimming took 0 bases from V and 3 from J, leaving 7 bases between them. Germline CDR1 is SGHDT and CDR2 is YYEEEE. The CDR3 reads CASSLGRYYEQYF. For the CDR3, the DNA is TGTGCCAGCAGCTTGGGTAGGTACTACGAGCAGTACTTC.

The chain combines TRBV27 with TRBJ1-1; TRBD1 matches at 8 bases. Germline V gene sequence: CDR1 MNHEY, CDR2 SMNVEV (reference sequence). The length of the CDR3 is 16 residues. Unmatched junction bases numbered 12, after V lost 6 bases and J lost 3 bases. CDR3 sequence: CASRPSRGPSDTEAFF. The CDR3 DNA follows: TGTGCCAGCAGGCCCTCCAGGGGGCCTTCGGACACTGAAGCTTTCTTT.

This clone showed up just a few times. The rearrangement joins TRBV7-2 to TRBJ2-5, with 8 positions matching TRBD1. Germline-derived CDR1 and CDR2 are SGHTA and FQGNSA. The CDR3 contains 14 residues. Trimming took 4 bases from V and 4 from J; bases not matched to a gene: 5. CDR3 residues: CASSSNRGIETQYF. In DNA form, the CDR3 reads TGTGCCAGCAGCTCTAACAGGGGGATAGAGACCCAGTACTTC.

This clone was observed a handful of times. V gene TRBV5-1 combines with J gene TRBJ1-1; a possible D gene is TRBD1 (5 bases). The germline CDR1 and CDR2 sequences are SGHRS and YFSETQ. V lost 4 bases and J lost 0, with 13 bases in between. The CDR3 covers 15 residues. Here the CDR3 reads CASSMNGGMNTEAFF. DNA of the CDR3: TGCGCCAGCAGCATGAACGGGGGGATGAACACTGAAGCTTTCTTT.

This clone was seen at least ten times. The chain has TRBV4-1 and TRBJ2-7, with 9 bases aligning to TRBD2. The CDR3 length is 17 residues. With V trimmed by 1 base and J by 3 bases, 10 bases remained unmatched. CDR1 is MGHRA and CDR2 is YSYEKL in the germline V gene. CDR3 in amino acids: CASSQGGLAGSRYEQYF. CDR3 DNA: TGCGCCAGCAGCCAAGGTGGCCTAGCGGGATCTCGCTACGAGCAGTACTTC.

This chain links TRBV20-1 with TRBJ2-1; no firm D call. Germline-derived CDR1 and CDR2 are DFQATT and SNEGSKA (reference sequence). The CDR3 covers 11 residues. The V and J ends lost 6 bases and 6 bases respectively, with 9 bases between them. This chain's CDR3 is CSATHTNEQFF. In DNA, the CDR3 is TGCAGTGCCACCCATACCAATGAGCAGTTCTTC.

V and J are TRBV5-4 and TRBJ2-4, with D uncertain. The CDR3 contains 16 residues. The V end was cut by 4 bases, the J end by 0 bases, with 14 bases between. CDR1 and CDR2 from the germline V gene are SGHNT and YYREEE (reference sequence). The CDR3 bases are TGTGCCAGCAGCCCAACCTATCAACTAGCCAAAAACATTCAGTACTTC. Its protein product is CASSPTYQLAKNIQYF. The full variable domain, rest sourced from reference TRBV5-4 and TRBJ2-4, is ETGVTQSPTHLIKTRGQQVTLRCSSQSGHNTVSWYQQALGQGPQFIFQYYREEENGRGNFPPRFSGLQFPNYSSELNVNALELDDSALYLCASSPTYQLAKNIQYFGAGTRLSVL.

The chain has TRBV2 and TRBJ2-5; D perhaps matches TRBD1 (5 bases). The V end was cut by 1 base, the J end by 6 bases, with 15 bases between. The CDR3 loop spans 15 amino acids. Per the germline V gene, CDR1 is SNHLY and CDR2 is FYNNEI. CDR3 DNA sequence: TGTGCCAGCAGTGAAGGAAGTCAGGGAATGAAGACCCAGTACTTC. This sequence encodes CASSEGSQGMKTQYF.

This rearrangement joins TRBV6-6 to TRBJ2-7; D possibly uses TRBD1 or TRBD2 (5 bases each). CDR3 length equals 14 residues. From germline, CDR1 is MNHNY and CDR2 SVGAGI (reference sequence). V was pared by 5 bases and J by 0 bases, with 11 bases between. The CDR3 spells CASSMGRVSYEQYF. CDR3 bases: TGTGCCAGCAGTATGGGGCGGGTCTCCTACGAGCAGTACTTC.

This chain joins TRBV7-2 and TRBJ2-7; 8 nucleotides agree with TRBD2. There are 15 residues in the CDR3. Germline-derived CDR1 and CDR2 are SGHTA and FQGNSA. Unmatched junction bases numbered 7, after V lost 1 base and J lost 5 bases. CDR3 coding DNA: TGTGCCAGCAGCTTAGTGGGTAGCGGGAACCACGAGCAGTACTTC. Amino acid sequence: CASSLVGSGNHEQYF.

V is TRBV19 and J is TRBJ1-5; TRBD1 might be the D (6 bases). Trimming removed 5 bases from V and 1 base from J, with 15 bases in between. Germline CDR1 and CDR2: LNHDA and SQIVND (reference sequence). The CDR3 sequence is 16 residues long. CDR3 nucleotide sequence: TGTGCCAGTAGTTTAAGACAGGCTGGGAGCAATCAGCCCCAGCATTTT. The encoded protein is CASSLRQAGSNQPQHF.

The chain combines TRBV21-1 with TRBJ2-1. TRBV21-1 is noted as a pseudogene. This CDR3 spans 16 amino acids. This CDR3 reads CASSKGDADRGNEQFF. CDR3 nucleotide sequence: TGTGCCAGCAGCAAAGGGGACGCAGATAGGGGCAATGAGCAGTTCTTC.